This T cell receptor (beta chain) was recovered during a study of response to subunit inactivated influenza vaccine. MiXCR, run by TCRdb on the RT-PCR reads, gives a single entry per CDR3 protein. The data contain 530,000 or so distinct CDR3 sequences, about 25% of them seen just once; the ten biggest clones take up under 2.5%. The CDR3 spans 14 residues. V lost 5 bases and J lost 0, with 8 bases in between. This clonotype has just a few counts. Its antigen remains unidentified. Study-level points and caveats: New T cells are recruited in small numbers by each seasonal influenza vaccination, according to the authors' suggestion.

The origin of this receptor is a man in his fifties or sixties who received an inactivated influenza vaccine. This specimen was CD4+ T cells sorted from PBMCs, taken roughly 5 days after vaccination. The V and J genes are TRBV12-3 or TRBV12-4 and TRBJ1-3; D call uncertain. The chain's CDR3 is CASSMAPSGNTIYF. The CDR3 nucleotides are TGTGCCAGCAGTATGGCCCCCTCTGGAAACACCATATATTTT.